This T cell receptor beta chain was retrieved from a study of blood T cell repertoires in COVID-19. Data came from immunoSEQ multiplex PCR; TCRdb stores just in-frame clones and leaves some out. Counted here are about 59,000 clones, roughly 87% occurring once; the ten biggest clones make up roughly 5%. Germline values: CDR1 SGHTA, CDR2 FQGTGA. V shed 5 bases and J 5 bases; nucleotides not matched to a gene: 3. The CDR3 length is 13 residues. The V call is TRBV7-3, the J call TRBJ2-5; 9 nucleotides align to TRBD2. Sample: peripheral blood. This receptor was identified in a man older than 75 in a cohort sampled during active COVID-19. CDR3 coding DNA: TGTGCCAGCAGCAGGAGCGGGAGGGAGACCCAGTACTTC. Translation gives CASSRSGRETQYF.